One T cell receptor (beta chain) is described in this entry. Generated by immunoSEQ multiplex PCR, the TCRdb table keeps only in-frame clones and is missing some. Counted here are 250,000 to 300,000 clones, approximately 86% occurring once; the ten biggest clones make up approximately 4%. These data belong to a study of blood T cell repertoires in COVID-19. This TCR came from a man between 18 and 29 years old with active or convalescent COVID-19. The sample was peripheral blood.

CDR3 bases: TGTGCCAGCAGCCAACAGGGATCTGAAGCTTTCTTT. This codes for CASSQQGSEAFF. The chain carries TRBV14 and TRBJ1-1; tentative D call: TRBD1 (5 bases). This CDR3 region has 12 residues. Trimming removed 2 bases at V and 6 bases at J, with 7 bases between. Germline V CDR1 and CDR2: SGHDN, FVKESK.